Listed below are T cell receptor beta chains from one sample, sequenced in a study of shared clonotypes between healthy human individuals. Produced via immunoSEQ multiplex PCR; TCRdb's table is partial and in-frame only. The repertoire holds roughly 1.5 million clones, with 95% to 99% as singletons. The sequencing input was naive CD4+ T cells sorted from blood. Every receptor here comes from a man aged 30 to 45 in good health. The conserved cysteine and the conserved F or W are not part of the CDR3 here.

V | CDR3
TRBV28 | ASSTPGQGDEQY
TRBV29-1 | SATHRATWPRSGNTIY
TRBV11-2 | ASSLGGLAGYEQY
TRBV10-2 | ASSGVRGDYEQY
TRBV30 | AWSGQANTEAF
TRBV4-3 | ASSQEGTSTDTQY
TRBV5-1 | ASSTRQGNDEQF
TRBV29-1 | SVLGAYPYGYT
TRBV5-1 | ASSDGLAGLPRETQY
TRBV18 | ASSLSEKTTIY
TRBV10-2 | ASSPGGQYTEAF
TRBV4-1 | ASSPRATGGHEQY
TRBV28 | ASSTKNTEAF
TRBV7-3 | ASSSSGRAAEQY
TRBV15 | ATSERDNEQF
TRBV29-1 | SVVTGGKNNQPQH
TRBV15 | ATSRDYVNNEQF
TRBV9 | ASHMGRPYEQY
TRBV2 | ASSVTGQGYEQY
TRBV14 | ASSQAVGSVNTEAF
TRBV7-2 | ASSLVGPTYEQY
TRBV19 | ASSTLAGLAGQDEQY
TRBV28 | ASSSFAGASYNEQF
TRBV15 | ATSAGGRDTEAF
TRBV5-4 | ASSSPGGRQETQY
TRBV7-2 | ASSLGLAGTYEQY
TRBV25-1 | ASSEWSGVAF
TRBV27 | ASSLWSGTNTGELF
TRBV7-2 | ASSTQPGTGNIQY
TRBV6-4 | ASSDSPNMAGGNYNEQF
TRBV5-6 | ATSVGFSTDTQY
TRBV19 | ASRDLRGGYTGELF
TRBV7-9 | ASSPTGLSGDTQY
TRBV7-2 | ASSSRGREIGADTQY
TRBV27 | ASSLTIRVAKPYEQY
TRBV30 | AWRAGNYGYT
TRBV9 | ASSVVNYPTGELF
TRBV27 | ASSDRVVNTGELF
TRBV5-1 | ASRLATGMETQY
TRBV9 | ASASADTQY
TRBV5-1 | ASSLIQAQETQY
TRBV29-1 | SVGQGGGETQY
TRBV5-5 | ASSKPGGNQPQH
TRBV18 | ASAVAGFSYNEQF
TRBV5-1 | ASSTQDTGELF
TRBV7-9 | ASSVRDRLADTQY
TRBV29-1 | SGRLAPTGELF
TRBV5-1 | ASSFSAGASYEQY
TRBV28 | ASSTPGRTYEQY
TRBV14 | ASSPKTGPQETQY
TRBV7-9 | ASSLIQRVAKNIQY